This T cell receptor (beta chain) was identified in a study of regulatory T cells in long-lasting Graves disease (dated by TCRdb to the early 2020s). As for the study more broadly: Newly diagnosed Graves' disease patients had taken antithyroid drugs for less than 3 months. The study was registered as a clinical trial and conducted in China. Patients with persistent Graves' disease were compared with patients with newly diagnosed Graves' disease using TCR sequencing and RNA sequencing of peripheral blood. A total of roughly 35 samples underwent TCR sequencing: about 13 from persistent and about 20 from newly diagnosed Graves' disease patients.

What this sample's time point label stands for: newly diagnosed GD, antithyroid drugs for less than 3 months. For both TCR sequencing and RNA sequencing, RNA was extracted from PBMCs using TRIzol. Graves' disease was diagnosed according to American Thyroid Association guidelines. Recruitment of patients was carried out at an endocrinology department in Xi'an, China. Each patient gave about 10 milliliters of peripheral blood, collected in an EDTA anticoagulant tube. PBMCs were isolated by Ficoll Paque Plus density gradient separation without further T cell sorting. An Agilent 2100 Bioanalyzer and agarose gel were used to check RNA quality, while a NanoDrop 2000 measured RNA concentration. This clonotype was picked up many times. Which antigen it targets is not known. The input lacks base qualities; no much larger clone sits a single base away. As encoded in the germline V gene, CDR1 is MDHEN while CDR2 is SYDVKM. From its cysteine to its phenylalanine, the CDR3 spans 15 amino acids. The read is trimmed to its CDR3 DNA, 45 bases read in frame from base 1. Ends trimmed: V by 6 bases, J by 6 bases; bases unmatched to a gene: 13.

Study-wide findings and limitations: Persistent patients shared more public clonotypes among themselves (approximately 2,500) than newly diagnosed patients did (over 900). Sequencing and analysis were limited to the TCR beta chain. Peripheral blood alone was examined, since thyroid tissue, which constituted the primary lesion, could not be accessed. The small sample size was acknowledged by the authors as a limitation that may reduce accuracy. Preferential use of TRBV28, TRBJ1-2 and TRBJ2-5 was observed in persistent disease, whereas TRBV20-1 and TRBJ2-1 were favored in newly diagnosed disease. Compared with newly diagnosed patients, persistent Graves' disease patients had lower TCR Shannon entropy and fewer highly expanded clones, which suggests clonal expansion.

Receptors were amplified or captured by multiplex PCR. This sample was sequenced with an Illumina HiSeq 4000. TCR beta libraries were built with iRepertoire HTBI primers and Arm-PCR amplification of CDR3 regions. Before sequencing, the PCR products underwent gel purification. The original methods were these. Gene usage analysis of CDR3 amino acid clonotypes used the roughly 60 TRBV and fewer than 15 TRBJ segments found across samples. COPE and FqMerger were used to merge the filtered high-quality paired reads into contigs. BLAST was used to align contigs to the IMGT TRBV, TRBD and TRBJ reference genes, and CDR3 was defined following IMGT. Highly expanded clones were defined as clonotypes with a frequency above 0.1%. Shannon entropy served as the measure of repertoire diversity, while the Gini coefficient captured V-J evenness. Public clonotypes were defined as clonotypes shared by more than one individual. In-frame beta chains were kept once TCRdb had trimmed the public reads at Q25 with fastp and called clones with MiXCR. Rows merge per CDR3 protein into single entries with the most common DNA and genes. The V and J calls and clone size come from TCRdb's table, not from the authors' own analysis. Recorded for this sample are some 320,000 distinct CDR3 sequences; over 15% of them occurred a single time. The ten largest clones capture around 36% of the sample.

This TCR was recovered from a female donor with Graves disease. The sample in question was peripheral blood mononuclear cells (PBMCs), obtained at new diagnosis, from a patient treated with antithyroid drugs. The sequence links TRBV28 to TRBJ2-7, with 8 bases in between that match TRBD1. The CDR3 sequence is CASRTLGAGGLEQYF. DNA sequence: TGTGCCAGCAGGACCCTGGGGGCAGGGGGCCTCGAGCAGTACTTC.